This T cell receptor beta chain stems from a study of blood T cell repertoires in COVID-19 (dated by TCRdb to 2020 to 2021). At the level of the whole study: Samples covering the acute and convalescent phases of COVID-19 were provided by collaborators in the United States, Italy and Spain. The prospective study material was composed of cDNA or gDNA derived from T cells, B-cell-depleted T cells, or PBMCs. Subjects who had been exposed to COVID-19, were actively infected with it, or had recovered from it provided the deeply sampled blood TCRbeta repertoires that made up the dataset. The repertoires were made available in a free public database intended to serve as a resource for research on the immune response to SARS-CoV-2. The samples were drawn from two sources: the first 160 participants of the ongoing ImmuneRACE study, and fewer than 1,500 subjects contributed by 6 global collaborators. Sample metadata almost always included a de-identified subject ID, COVID-19 status, age in years and sex. HLA class I and class II types, where available, came from metadata supplied by the sample provider rather than from assay-based typing.

Samples from volunteer blood donors who had recovered from COVID-19 were contributed by a second Seattle source. The collaborating institutions used their own protocols to collect whole blood in K2EDTA tubes. Collaborator samples were shipped for TCRbeta analysis as frozen whole blood, isolated PBMCs, or DNA extracted from either sample type. Study-wide conclusions, independent of this receptor: How much clinical and demographic metadata was included differed by source and by participant, and the metadata was provided uncurated.

Compared with germline, V lacks 3 bases and J lacks 5 bases; bases without a gene match: 6. CDR1 and CDR2 are drawn from the germline V gene: SGHRS, YFSETQ. Reading from cysteine to phenylalanine, the CDR3 counts 14 amino acids. Only the CDR3 region is kept as DNA, spanning 42 bases read in frame from base 1. The immunoSEQ Assay, a bias-controlled multiplex PCR, was used to amplify TCRbeta CDR3 regions from genomic DNA. On the authors' methods: The number of nucleated cells in each sample was estimated by amplification of reference gene primers within the assay. To quantify the absolute abundance of each unique TCRbeta CDR3 rearrangement, sequence reads were collapsed and filtered. For each sample, productive Simpson clonality was calculated as the square root of Simpson's diversity index across productive rearrangements. TCRdb obtained this table from immuneACCESS and retained in-frame rearrangements with V and J assigned. These tables miss some clones; where compared with another copy, unresolved V genes account for less than half of the shortfall, and the remainder is unexplained. The DNA gave D and trimming, while V, J and clone size come from that table. Here the sample has approximately 220,000 clones; about 85% occur a single time. Around 5.5% of the sample lies in the top ten.

This clone was detected a few times. The antigen it binds to is not known. Nothing much larger sits one base from this clone, and base qualities are not available. The source of this sequence is a woman aged 55-75 years who had recovered from COVID-19. The chain employs TRBV5-1 and TRBJ2-7, and 9 junction bases match TRBD1. The sequencing input was peripheral blood. The CDR3 corresponds to CASSYGTGRNEQYF. The bases read TGCGCCAGCAGCTACGGGACAGGGCGGAACGAGCAGTACTTC.